A single sample gave rise to the 8 T cell receptor beta chains below, sequenced in a study of cytomegalovirus exposure and HLA in healthy donors. Primers: 60 Vbeta forward and 13 Jbeta reverse. The method was immunoSEQ multiplex PCR; TCRdb's version includes in-frame clones alone and lacks a portion of them. Found here are about 140,000 clones, roughly 80% of them singletons; the top ten hold less than 1.5%. Sequencing was done on a sample of PBMCs. Receptor source: a female donor in good health and CMV-seronegative.

V usage is TRBV19 and J usage is TRBJ1-1, with D possibly TRBD1 on 5 matching bases. CDR1 and CDR2 (germline): LNHDA, SQIVND (reference sequence). V gave up 4 bases and J gave up 1 base, with 10 bases separating them. There are 14 residues in the CDR3. CDR3 in DNA: TGTGCCAGTAGTACGACCGGGGGGAACACTGAAGCTTTCTTT. Its translation is CASSTTGGNTEAFF. Full variable domain (missing parts from reference TRBV19 and TRBJ1-1): DGGITQSPKYLFRKEGQNVTLSCEQNLNHDAMYWYRQDPGQGLRLIYYSQIVNDFQKGDIAEGYSVSREKKESFPLTVTSAQKNPTAFYLCASSTTGGNTEAFFGQGTRLTVV.

The chain is built from TRBV28 and TRBJ1-1; tentatively, D is TRBD1 (6 bases). V lost 9 bases to trimming and J lost 1 base, with 18 bases between them. This CDR3 is 15 amino acids long. CDR1 and CDR2 (germline): MDHEN, SYDVKM. This CDR3 reads CASTPDSYKNTEAFF. CDR3 sequence (DNA): TGTGCCAGTACCCCGGACAGCTACAAGAACACTGAAGCTTTCTTT.

The V call is TRBV7-2, the J call TRBJ1-3, with TRBD1 identical over 10 bases. Germline CDR1 is SGHTA and CDR2 is FQGNSA. The CDR3 is 16 amino acids. After removal of 4 bases from V and 2 bases from J, the junction contained 5 bases not matched to a gene. The CDR3, as DNA: TGTGCCAGCAGCTCCCGGGACAGGGGAACTGGAAACACCATATATTTT. Translated: CASSSRDRGTGNTIYF.

The gene calls are TRBV29-1 and TRBJ2-4, with D possibly TRBD1 on 5 matching bases. With 3 bases removed from V and 6 bases from J, the gap between germline ends came to 12 bases. CDR1 and CDR2 from the germline V gene are SQVTM and ANQGSEA. The CDR3 is 13 amino acids. The CDR3 is CSVDSQGGNIQYF. For the CDR3, the DNA is TGCAGCGTTGACTCTCAGGGCGGAAACATTCAGTACTTC.

The genes are TRBV5-8 and TRBJ1-4; D gene unclear. CDR1 is SGHTS and CDR2 is YDEGEE in the germline V gene. Deletions cut 0 bases from V and 3 bases from J, with 9 bases between. This CDR3 has 15 residues. The CDR3 spells CASSLGGLANEKLFF. The CDR3 DNA is TGTGCCAGCAGCTTGGGAGGTCTGGCTAATGAAAAACTGTTTTTT.

The J gene is TRBJ1-3, the V gene TRBV9; no reliable D call. The V gene's germline CDR1 is SGDLS and CDR2 YYNGEE. V was shortened by 0 bases and J by 0 bases, with 7 bases between the two germline ends. This CDR3 contains 15 residues. The CDR3 loop is CASSVGGGSGNTIYF. DNA for the CDR3: TGTGCCAGCAGCGTAGGAGGAGGCTCTGGAAACACCATATATTTT.

The chain recombines TRBV6-5 with TRBJ1-3; 7 bases align to TRBD1. V lost 2 bases, J lost 6 bases, and 10 bases stayed unmatched. Germline V gene lookup returns CDR1 MNHEY and CDR2 SVGAGI. The CDR3 is 16 amino acids. The CDR3 nucleotides read TGTGCCAGCAGTTACGGGGCCAGGGGGGCTGTAAACACCATATATTTT. This encodes CASSYGARGAVNTIYF.

This clone came up once. The V call is TRBV27, the J call TRBJ2-1; 12 bases fit TRBD2. This CDR3 comprises 18 residues. CDR1 is MNHEY and CDR2 is SMNVEV in the germline V gene (reference sequence). The junction had 12 bases not matched to a gene; V was cut back by 6 bases and J by 3 bases. The CDR3 reads CASSSGTLAGGVYNEQFF. The CDR3 nucleotides read TGTGCCAGCAGCAGTGGGACACTAGCGGGAGGCGTCTACAATGAGCAGTTCTTC.